These T cell receptor beta chains were read from a single sample in a study of persistence of HIV-infected CD4 T cells. For these TCRs, the target antigens are not known. Profiled with immunoSEQ multiplex PCR; TCRdb holds only in-frame clones, not every one. The sample has roughly 34,000 clones; around 76% are singletons. The source was CD4+ T cells sorted from PBMCs after roughly 18-hour stimulation, collected from a patient who received antiretroviral therapy. These receptor sequences come from an adult woman with HIV who was CMV-seropositive. Both conserved end residues are part of each CDR3. A D gene is named only where the DNA matches it firmly. Size is omitted from some rows. Given values are once, few, many or a class for expanded clones.

j_gene	v_gene	d_gene	abundance	CDR3aa	CDR3nt
TRBJ1-1	TRBV20-1	-	-	CSAPLSYEAFF	TGCAGTGCCCCCCTCTCATATGAAGCTTTCTTT
TRBJ2-1	TRBV7-9	-	-	CASSLASSVSEQFF	TGTGCCAGCAGCTTAGCGTCTAGCGTAAGTGAGCAGTTCTTC
TRBJ2-5	TRBV5-1	-	once	CASSRARETQYF	TGCGCCAGCAGCCGTGCAAGAGAGACCCAGTACTTC
TRBJ1-1	TRBV18	TRBD1	-	CASSPDRPGGTEAFF	TGTGCCAGCTCACCCGATAGGCCAGGGGGGACTGAAGCTTTCTTT
TRBJ2-7	TRBV30	TRBD1	-	CAWSPGARTGTEQYF	TGTGCCTGGAGTCCGGGCGCGCGGACAGGGACTGAGCAGTACTTC
TRBJ2-4	TRBV5-1	TRBD1	-	CASSSPGGAAKNIQYF	TGCGCCAGCAGCTCCCCAGGGGGCGCCGCCAAAAACATTCAGTACTTC
TRBJ1-3	TRBV20-1	-	-	CSALQGNTIYF	TGCAGTGCCTTACAGGGAAACACCATATATTTT
TRBJ1-3	TRBV6-5	-	few	CASRQGNTIYF	TGTGCCAGCAGACAGGGAAACACCATATATTTT
TRBJ1-3	TRBV6-5	-	-	CASSYSTLGNTIYF	TGTGCCAGCAGTTACTCGACCTTGGGAAACACCATATATTTT
TRBJ1-4	TRBV10-3	TRBD1	-	CAITGTANEKLFF	TGTGCCATCACCGGGACAGCTAATGAAAAACTGTTTTTT
TRBJ2-2	TRBV19	TRBD2	-	CASSIAGGTGELFF	TGTGCCAGTAGTATAGCGGGGGGCACCGGGGAGCTGTTTTTT
TRBJ1-5	TRBV24-1	-	-	CATSEGSSNQPQHF	TGTGCCACCAGTGAGGGATCTAGCAATCAGCCCCAGCATTTT
TRBJ1-1	TRBV30	TRBD1	few	CAWSVRGTVNTEAFF	TGTGCCTGGAGTGTACGAGGGACAGTGAACACTGAAGCTTTCTTT
TRBJ1-2	TRBV12-3/TRBV12-4	-	-	CASRPDLNYGYTF	TGTGCCAGCAGGCCCGACCTTAACTATGGCTACACCTTC
TRBJ2-1	TRBV6-2/TRBV6-3	-	few	CASSFKRGGMVTYNEQFF	TGTGCCAGCAGTTTTAAGAGAGGGGGAATGGTGACCTACAATGAGCAGTTCTTC
TRBJ1-4	TRBV5-4	-	-	CASRDGARPNEKLFF	TGTGCCAGCAGAGACGGGGCGCGCCCTAATGAAAAACTGTTTTTT
TRBJ2-5	TRBV2	TRBD1	-	CASSEETGSGETQYF	TGTGCCAGCAGCGAGGAGACAGGGTCGGGGGAGACCCAGTACTTC
TRBJ2-7	TRBV5-1	-	-	CASSLGGSATEQYF	TGCGCCAGCTCCCTGGGGGGATCGGCGACCGAGCAGTACTTC
TRBJ2-7	TRBV28	TRBD2	-	CASVTGTSVYEQYF	TGTGCCAGTGTTACCGGGACTAGCGTCTACGAGCAGTACTTC
TRBJ1-5	TRBV18	-	-	CASSREGNQPQHF	TGTGCCAGCTCACGGGAGGGCAATCAGCCCCAGCATTTT
TRBJ1-2	TRBV6-1	-	-	CASSDRFPGGYTF	TGTGCCAGCAGTGACCGATTCCCGGGGGGCTACACCTTC
TRBJ2-2	TRBV19	-	-	CASRGRRVAGELFF	TGTGCCAGTAGGGGGCGGAGGGTGGCCGGGGAGCTGTTTTTT
TRBJ1-3	TRBV11-3	-	-	CASSRRSSGNTIYF	TGTGCCAGCAGTAGGCGGAGCTCTGGAAACACCATATATTTT
TRBJ2-1	TRBV5-1	TRBD1	-	CASSPPTGSSYNEQFF	TGCGCCAGCAGCCCACCGACAGGGAGCTCCTACAATGAGCAGTTCTTC
TRBJ1-3	TRBV28	-	-	CASSLGSSFSGNTIYF	TGTGCCAGCAGTTTAGGGTCCTCCTTCTCTGGAAACACCATATATTTT
TRBJ1-5	TRBV2	-	few	CASSKGIVLNQPQHF	TGTGCCAGCAGTAAGGGTATTGTATTGAATCAACCCCAGCATTTT
TRBJ1-5	TRBV2	-	-	CASSRGGGNQPQHF	TGTGCCAGCAGTCGGGGCGGTGGCAATCAGCCCCAGCATTTT
TRBJ2-7	TRBV28	TRBD2	-	CASSLAGARYDEQYF	TGTGCCAGCAGTTTAGCGGGAGCCCGGTACGACGAGCAGTACTTC
TRBJ1-6	TRBV25-1	-	few	CASSENTDSYNSPLHF	TGTGCCAGCAGTGAGAACACCGACTCCTATAATTCACCCCTCCACTTT
TRBJ2-3	TRBV4-1	-	-	CASSQDWGWNADTQYF	TGCGCCAGCAGCCAAGATTGGGGGTGGAACGCAGATACGCAGTATTTT
TRBJ1-2	TRBV5-1	-	-	CASSLEGGANYGYTF	TGCGCCAGCAGCTTGGAAGGGGGAGCGAACTATGGCTACACCTTC
TRBJ2-7	TRBV7-9	TRBD2	-	CASSPLGGLAGSTSYEQYF	TGTGCCAGCAGCCCTCTGGGAGGACTAGCGGGATCTACCTCCTACGAGCAGTACTTC
TRBJ2-5	TRBV5-4	-	-	CASSKYEGSQETQYF	TGTGCCAGCAGCAAATACGAGGGCAGCCAAGAGACCCAGTACTTC
TRBJ2-3	TRBV28	-	-	CASSFRQGRSTQYF	TGTGCCAGCAGTTTTAGGCAGGGGAGGTCGACGCAGTATTTT
TRBJ1-2	TRBV10-2	-	-	CASSASVANYGYTF	TGCGCCAGCAGTGCTTCTGTAGCTAACTATGGCTACACCTTC
TRBJ1-1	TRBV6-4	TRBD1	-	CASSIKQGTEAFF	TGTGCCAGCAGTATAAAACAGGGGACTGAAGCTTTCTTT
TRBJ2-5	TRBV4-2	TRBD2	-	CASSQEGSGRPPETQYF	TGTGCCAGCAGCCAAGAGGGCAGCGGGAGGCCTCCAGAGACCCAGTACTTC
TRBJ2-5	TRBV7-8	-	-	CASRRGERETQYF	TGTGCCAGCAGGAGGGGGGAGCGAGAGACCCAGTACTTC
TRBJ1-1	TRBV3-1/TRBV3-2	-	-	CASSQDRPLSGGSGAFF	TGTGCCAGCAGCCAAGATAGGCCCCTAAGCGGGGGAAGCGGCGCTTTCTTT
TRBJ1-1	TRBV18	TRBD1	-	CASSPQPGGTEAFF	TGTGCCAGCTCACCCCAACCAGGGGGCACTGAAGCTTTCTTT
TRBJ2-1	TRBV20-1	TRBD2	-	CSASSGTSIYNEQFF	TGCAGTGCTAGTAGCGGGACTAGCATTTACAATGAGCAGTTCTTC
TRBJ2-5	TRBV6-5	-	once	CASSLALDRSGQYF	TGTGCCAGCAGTTTGGCCCTGGACAGATCGGGGCAGTACTTC
TRBJ1-1	TRBV14	TRBD1	-	CASRPDRGSMNTEAFF	TGTGCCAGCAGACCGGACAGGGGGTCTATGAACACTGAAGCTTTCTTT
TRBJ1-2	TRBV2	-	-	CASSGAGNYGYTF	TGTGCCAGCAGTGGCGCAGGTAACTATGGCTACACCTTC
TRBJ2-3	TRBV6-5	-	-	CASSYTDTDTQYF	TGTGCCAGCAGTTACACAGACACAGATACGCAGTATTTT
TRBJ2-7	TRBV7-3	TRBD1	medium-sized	CASSAPGTGVEQYF	TGTGCCAGCAGCGCCCCCGGGACAGGGGTAGAGCAGTACTTC
TRBJ1-2	TRBV28	-	-	CASRPPDNPIYGYTF	TGTGCCAGCAGACCTCCCGACAATCCCATCTATGGCTACACCTTC
TRBJ2-3	TRBV6-4	-	-	CASSEGQGGDTQYF	TGTGCCAGCAGTGAGGGGCAGGGCGGGGATACGCAGTATTTT
TRBJ1-5	TRBV7-2	-	-	CASSLDPSSNQPQHF	TGTGCCAGCAGCTTAGATCCGAGTAGCAATCAGCCCCAGCATTTT
TRBJ1-6	TRBV5-4	TRBD1	-	CASSSRGGNNSPLHF	TGTGCCAGCAGCTCCAGGGGGGGGAATAATTCACCCCTCCACTTT
TRBJ1-1	TRBV27	-	-	CASSLRRTGNTEAFF	TGTGCCAGCAGTTTGAGAAGAACTGGGAACACTGAAGCTTTCTTT
TRBJ2-7	TRBV28	-	-	CASSPRTATTYEQYF	TGTGCCAGCAGCCCTAGGACAGCAACAACCTACGAGCAGTACTTC
TRBJ1-5	TRBV11-3	TRBD1	few	CASSTSRRDRGNYSNQPQHF	TGTGCCAGCAGCACAAGCCGACGGGACAGGGGGAATTATAGCAATCAGCCCCAGCATTTT